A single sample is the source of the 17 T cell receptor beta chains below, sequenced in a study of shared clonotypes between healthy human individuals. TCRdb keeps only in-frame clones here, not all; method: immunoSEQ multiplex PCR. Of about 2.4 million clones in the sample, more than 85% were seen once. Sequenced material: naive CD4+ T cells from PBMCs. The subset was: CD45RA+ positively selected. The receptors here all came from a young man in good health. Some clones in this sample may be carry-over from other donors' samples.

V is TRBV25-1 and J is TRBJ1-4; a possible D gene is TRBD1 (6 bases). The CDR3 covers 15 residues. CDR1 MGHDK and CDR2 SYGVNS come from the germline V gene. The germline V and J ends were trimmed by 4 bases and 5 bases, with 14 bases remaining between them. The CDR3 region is CASSASGQGNEKLFF. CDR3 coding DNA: TGTGCCAGCAGTGCGAGTGGGCAGGGGAATGAAAAACTGTTTTTT.

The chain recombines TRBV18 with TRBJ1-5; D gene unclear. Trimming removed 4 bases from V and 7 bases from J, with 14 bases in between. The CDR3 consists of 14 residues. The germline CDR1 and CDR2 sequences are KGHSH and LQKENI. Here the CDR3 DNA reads TGTGCCAGCTCACTAACGAGGATGGAGCAGCCCCAGCATTTT. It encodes CASSLTRMEQPQHF.

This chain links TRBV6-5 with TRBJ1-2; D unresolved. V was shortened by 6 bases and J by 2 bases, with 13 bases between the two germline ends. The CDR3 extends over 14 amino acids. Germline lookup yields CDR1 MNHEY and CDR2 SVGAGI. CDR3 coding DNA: TGTGCCAGCAGCCCCTACGACAAGAACTATGGCTACACCTTC. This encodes CASSPYDKNYGYTF.

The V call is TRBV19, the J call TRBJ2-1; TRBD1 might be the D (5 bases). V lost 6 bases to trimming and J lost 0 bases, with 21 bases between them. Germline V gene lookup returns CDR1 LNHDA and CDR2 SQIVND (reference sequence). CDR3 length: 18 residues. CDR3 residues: CASSLWSRAFSSYNEQFF. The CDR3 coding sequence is TGTGCCAGTAGCTTGTGGTCCAGGGCCTTTAGCTCCTACAATGAGCAGTTCTTC.

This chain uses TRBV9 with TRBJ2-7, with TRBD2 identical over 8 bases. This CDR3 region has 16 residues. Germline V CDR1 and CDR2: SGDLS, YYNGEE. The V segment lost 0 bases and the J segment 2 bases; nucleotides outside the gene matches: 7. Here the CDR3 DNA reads TGTGCCAGCAGCGTAGAGGGCGGGAGGCCCCCCTACGAGCAGTACTTC. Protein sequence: CASSVEGGRPPYEQYF.

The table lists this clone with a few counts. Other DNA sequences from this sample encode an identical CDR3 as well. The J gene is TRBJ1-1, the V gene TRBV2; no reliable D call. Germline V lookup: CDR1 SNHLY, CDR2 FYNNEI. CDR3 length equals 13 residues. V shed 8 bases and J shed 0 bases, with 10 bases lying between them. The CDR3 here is CASGGEMNTEAFF. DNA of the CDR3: TGTGCCAGCGGTGGGGAAATGAACACTGAAGCTTTCTTT.

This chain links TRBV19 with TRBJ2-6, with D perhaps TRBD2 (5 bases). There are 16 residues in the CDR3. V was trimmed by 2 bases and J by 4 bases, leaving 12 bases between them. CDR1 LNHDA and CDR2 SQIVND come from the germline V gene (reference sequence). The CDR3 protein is CASSITGGSGANVLTF. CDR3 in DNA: TGTGCCAGTAGTATAACCGGAGGCTCCGGGGCCAACGTCCTGACTTTC.

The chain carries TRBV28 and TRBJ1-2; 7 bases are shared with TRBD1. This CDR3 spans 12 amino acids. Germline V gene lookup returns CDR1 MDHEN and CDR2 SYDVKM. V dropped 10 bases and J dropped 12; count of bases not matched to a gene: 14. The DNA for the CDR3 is TGTGCCACTAACGACAGGGCCTCGGGCAACACCTTC. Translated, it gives CATNDRASGNTF.

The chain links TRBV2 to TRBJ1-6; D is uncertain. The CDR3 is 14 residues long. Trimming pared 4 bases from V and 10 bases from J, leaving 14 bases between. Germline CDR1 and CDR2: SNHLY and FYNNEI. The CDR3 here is CASSAAADWSPLHF. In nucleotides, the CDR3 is TGTGCCAGCAGTGCCGCAGCCGATTGGTCACCCCTCCACTTT.

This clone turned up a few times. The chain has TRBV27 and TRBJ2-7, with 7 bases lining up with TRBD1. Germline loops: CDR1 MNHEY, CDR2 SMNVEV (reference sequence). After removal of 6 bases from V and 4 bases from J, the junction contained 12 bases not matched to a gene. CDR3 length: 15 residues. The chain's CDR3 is CASSLARGKGYEQYF. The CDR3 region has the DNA TGTGCCAGCAGCCTGGCCAGGGGGAAGGGGTACGAGCAGTACTTC.

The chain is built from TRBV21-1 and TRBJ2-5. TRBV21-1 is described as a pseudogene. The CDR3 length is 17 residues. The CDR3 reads CASSKGGRGRVEETQYF. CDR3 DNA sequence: TGTGCCAGCAGCAAAGGGGGGAGGGGGCGAGTCGAAGAGACCCAGTACTTC.

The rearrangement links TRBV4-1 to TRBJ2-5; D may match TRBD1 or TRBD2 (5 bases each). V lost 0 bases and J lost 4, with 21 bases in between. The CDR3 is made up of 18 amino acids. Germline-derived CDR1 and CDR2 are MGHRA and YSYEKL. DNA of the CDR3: TGCGCCAGCAGCCAAGAGACCCCGGGGCCAGGAATTCCAGAGACCCAGTACTTC. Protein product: CASSQETPGPGIPETQYF.

The CDR3 DNA is TGTGCCAGTAGTATTGGCCAGGAACGATACGAGCAGTACTTC. Its translation: CASSIGQERYEQYF. The genes are TRBV19 and TRBJ2-7; D unresolved. The CDR3 is 14 amino acids. The V gene lost 3 bases and the J gene lost 4 bases, with 13 bases spanning the gap. Looked up from germline, CDR1 is LNHDA and CDR2 is SQIVND (reference sequence).

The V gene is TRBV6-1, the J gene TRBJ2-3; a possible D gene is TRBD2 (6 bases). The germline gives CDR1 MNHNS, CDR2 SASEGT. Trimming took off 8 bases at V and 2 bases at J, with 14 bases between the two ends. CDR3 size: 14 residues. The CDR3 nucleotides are TGTGCCAGCCGTAGCGGAGTAGACACAGATACGCAGTATTTT. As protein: CASRSGVDTDTQYF.

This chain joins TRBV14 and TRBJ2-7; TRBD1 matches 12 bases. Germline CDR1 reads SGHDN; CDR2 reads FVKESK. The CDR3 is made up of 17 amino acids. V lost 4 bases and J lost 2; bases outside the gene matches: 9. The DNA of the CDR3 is TGTGCCAGCAGCCTCGACAGGGGGACAGGGGGCCCCTACGAGCAGTACTTC. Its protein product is CASSLDRGTGGPYEQYF.

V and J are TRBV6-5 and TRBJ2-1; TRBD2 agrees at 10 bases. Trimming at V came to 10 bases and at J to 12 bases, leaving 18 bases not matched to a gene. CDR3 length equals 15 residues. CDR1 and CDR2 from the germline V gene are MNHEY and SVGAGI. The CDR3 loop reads CATGLNRLAGQAQFF. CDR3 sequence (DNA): TGTGCCACCGGATTGAACCGACTAGCGGGTCAAGCGCAGTTCTTC.

Here the CDR3 reads CASRVSGELFF. DNA of the CDR3: TGTGCCAGCAGGGTGTCCGGGGAGCTGTTTTTT. The chain has TRBV7-9 and TRBJ2-2; no definite D call. The V gene lost 6 bases and the J gene lost 6 bases, with 5 bases spanning the gap. This CDR3 is built from 11 residues. Germline CDR1 reads SEHNR; CDR2 reads FQNEAQ (reference sequence).